The rows below give T cell receptor beta chains drawn from one sample of a study of blood T cell repertoires in COVID-19. Sequencing was performed with immunoSEQ multiplex PCR; in TCRdb, only in-frame clones are kept and a portion is missing. The sample holds roughly 100,000 clones, approximately 83% seen once. Material: peripheral blood. These receptors all stem from a woman of 80 years or more with active or convalescent COVID-19. Each CDR3 is given with its conserved first and last residue. A D gene is named only where the DNA matches it firmly. The size entry is marked missing in some rows and otherwise reads once, few, many or a size class.

>TRBV10-3|TRBJ2-7|TRBD2|few
TGTGCCATCAGTGAGTCTGAGGGACTAGCGTCCCGTCGCGTGCAGTACTTC
CAISESEGLASRRVQYF
>TRBV6-5|TRBJ2-7|TRBD1|NA
TGTGCCAGCAAATCTCACAGGGGGTTTAACGAGCAGTACTTC
CASKSHRGFNEQYF
>TRBV4-3|TRBJ1-2|NA|NA
TGCGCCAGCAGCCGCGCGGGGCTATTGGATGGCTACACCTTC
CASSRAGLLDGYTF
>TRBV4-2|TRBJ2-1|TRBD2|few
TGTGCCAGCAGCCCCTTCCGGGGACTAGCGGGAAGAGGCGGGTCTGAGCAGTTCTTC
CASSPFRGLAGRGGSEQFF
>TRBV7-8|TRBJ1-1|NA|NA
TGTGCCAGCAGCTTATCAGGAAACACTGAAGCTTTCTTT
CASSLSGNTEAFF
>TRBV5-6|TRBJ1-2|NA|NA
TGTGCCAGCTTCTTCGCTTCCCTCTCTTCTAGGGGCTACACCTTC
CASFFASLSSRGYTF
>TRBV28|TRBJ1-1|NA|few
TGTGCCAGCACCGTTGGCATCGCAGCTTTCTTT
CASTVGIAAFF
>TRBV28|TRBJ2-7|TRBD1|NA
TGTGCCAGCACCTCACCGGGGACAGGGGCTTTCGAGCAGTACTTC
CASTSPGTGAFEQYF
>TRBV27|TRBJ1-2|TRBD1|NA
TGTGCCAGCAGAAGAGCTACAGGGGGCAGCTATGGCTACACCTTC
CASRRATGGSYGYTF
>TRBV18|TRBJ2-1|TRBD2|NA
TGTGCCAGCTCACCTTTCGAGACTAGCGGCTACAATGAGCAGTTCTTC
CASSPFETSGYNEQFF
>TRBV5-4|TRBJ1-2|NA|NA
TGTGCCAGCAGCCCGGACTATCTGCGGGGCTACACCTTC
CASSPDYLRGYTF
>TRBV10-3|TRBJ1-2|NA|NA
TGTGCCATCAGTGAGTCGCAGGGCTATGGCTACACCTTC
CAISESQGYGYTF
>TRBV7-2|TRBJ1-5|NA|NA
TGTGCCAGCAGCTTCGGGTGGAATCAGCCCCAGCATTTT
CASSFGWNQPQHF
>TRBV4-3|TRBJ2-3|TRBD2|once
TGCGCCAGCAGCCGAGCGGGAGGGGGCACAGATACGCAGTATTTT
CASSRAGGGTDTQYF
>TRBV5-1|TRBJ2-5|TRBD1|once
TGCGCCAGCAGCCCCTCGGGACAGGGGGGGGAGACCCAGTACTTC
CASSPSGQGGETQYF
>TRBV24-1|TRBJ1-1|TRBD1|NA
TGTGCCACCAGTGCCGGGACAGGGAACACTGAAGCTTTCTTT
CATSAGTGNTEAFF
>TRBV9|TRBJ2-3|NA|few
TGTGCCAGCAGCGTTTCTCCCAGGGGCGTGGGCACAGATACGCAGTATTTT
CASSVSPRGVGTDTQYF
>TRBV6-1|TRBJ2-7|NA|many
TGTGCCAGCAGTGAACTTAAGGGTGGCAGGGGAGAAAACACGAAGTACTTC
CASSELKGGRGENTKYF
>TRBV21-1|TRBJ2-7|NA|NA
TGTGCCAGCGGCACTAAGCGGGACAGGGGTTTTGGCGAGCAGTACTTC
CASGTKRDRGFGEQYF
>TRBV6-5|TRBJ2-2|NA|few
TGTGCCAGCAGTAGGAAGGGGTCGGGCACCGGGGAGCTGTTTTTT
CASSRKGSGTGELFF
>TRBV5-1|TRBJ1-4|TRBD1|NA
TGCGCCAGCAGCTTTTCCCATGGACAGGGGGCGCGGGAACTGTTTTTT
CASSFSHGQGARELFF
>TRBV18|TRBJ2-2|NA|few
TGTGCCAGCTCACTCACAGGGCTCGGAGCCGGGGAGCTGTTTTTT
CASSLTGLGAGELFF
>TRBV7-8|TRBJ2-5|NA|NA
TGTGCCAGCAGCCGATGGGAGGAGACCCAGTACTTC
CASSRWEETQYF
>TRBV5-4|TRBJ1-2|TRBD1|NA
TGTGCCAGCAGCTTTCCCACAGGGGGCGTAGATGGCTACACCTTC
CASSFPTGGVDGYTF
>TRBV7-3|TRBJ1-1|NA|NA
TGTGCCAGCAGCGTTACAGGGAAGACTGAAGCTTTCTTT
CASSVTGKTEAFF